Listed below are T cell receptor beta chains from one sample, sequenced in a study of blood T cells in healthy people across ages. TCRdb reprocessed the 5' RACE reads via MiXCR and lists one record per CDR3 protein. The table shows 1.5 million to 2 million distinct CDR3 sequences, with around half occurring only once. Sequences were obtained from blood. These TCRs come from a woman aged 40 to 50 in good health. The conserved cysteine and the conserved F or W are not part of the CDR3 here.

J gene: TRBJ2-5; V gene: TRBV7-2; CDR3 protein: ASSLGRTVGSEETQY
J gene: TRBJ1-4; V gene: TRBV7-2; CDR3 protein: ASRGSNEKLF
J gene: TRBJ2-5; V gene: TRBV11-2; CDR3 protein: ASSLIALDQETQY
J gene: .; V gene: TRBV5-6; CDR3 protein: ASSFQGRGGGNIQY
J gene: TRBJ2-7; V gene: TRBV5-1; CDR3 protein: ASSLAPTDNYEQY
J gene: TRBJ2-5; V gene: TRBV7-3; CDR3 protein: ASSLRGGMETQY
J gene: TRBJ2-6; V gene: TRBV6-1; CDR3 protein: ASNKDSFSGANVLT
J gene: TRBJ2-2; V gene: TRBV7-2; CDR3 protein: ASSLRYRVNTGELF
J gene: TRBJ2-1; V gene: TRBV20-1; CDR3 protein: SARPRGYEQF
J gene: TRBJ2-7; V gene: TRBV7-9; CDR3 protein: ASSLERALSYEQY
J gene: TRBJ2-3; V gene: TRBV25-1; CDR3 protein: ASSESRTDYTRGADTQY
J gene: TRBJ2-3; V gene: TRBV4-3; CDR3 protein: ASSQASGATDTQY
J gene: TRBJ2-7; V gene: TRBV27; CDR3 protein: ASSLTALDEQY